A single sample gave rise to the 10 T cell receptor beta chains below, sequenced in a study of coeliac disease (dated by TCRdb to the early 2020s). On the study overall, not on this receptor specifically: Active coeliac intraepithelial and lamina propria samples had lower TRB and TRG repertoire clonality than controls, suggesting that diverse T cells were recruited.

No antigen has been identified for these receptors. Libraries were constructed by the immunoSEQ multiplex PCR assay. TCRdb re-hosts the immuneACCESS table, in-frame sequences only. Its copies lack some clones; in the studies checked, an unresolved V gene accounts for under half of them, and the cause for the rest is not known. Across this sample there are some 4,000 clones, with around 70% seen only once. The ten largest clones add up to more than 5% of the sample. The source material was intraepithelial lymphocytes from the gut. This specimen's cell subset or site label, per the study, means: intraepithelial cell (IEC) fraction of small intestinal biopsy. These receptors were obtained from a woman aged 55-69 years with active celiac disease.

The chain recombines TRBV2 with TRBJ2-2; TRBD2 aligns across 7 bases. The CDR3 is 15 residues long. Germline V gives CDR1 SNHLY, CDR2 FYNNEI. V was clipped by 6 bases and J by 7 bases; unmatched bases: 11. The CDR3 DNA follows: TGTGCCAGCAGCCCGATCCGGGGGGTTCACGGGGAGCTGTTTTTT. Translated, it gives CASSPIRGVHGELFF.

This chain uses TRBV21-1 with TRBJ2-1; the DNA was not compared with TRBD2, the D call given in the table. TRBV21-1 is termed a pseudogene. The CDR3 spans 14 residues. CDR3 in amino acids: CASRPGLPYNEQFF. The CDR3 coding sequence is TGTGCCAGCAGACCGGGACTTCCCTACAATGAGCAGTTCTTC.

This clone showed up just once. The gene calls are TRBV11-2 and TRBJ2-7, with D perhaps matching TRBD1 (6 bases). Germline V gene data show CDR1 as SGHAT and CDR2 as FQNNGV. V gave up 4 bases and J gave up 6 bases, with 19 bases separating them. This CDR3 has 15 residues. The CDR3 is CASSSELTGLVEQYF. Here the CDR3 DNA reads TGTGCCAGCAGCTCCGAGCTAACAGGGTTAGTCGAGCAGTACTTC.

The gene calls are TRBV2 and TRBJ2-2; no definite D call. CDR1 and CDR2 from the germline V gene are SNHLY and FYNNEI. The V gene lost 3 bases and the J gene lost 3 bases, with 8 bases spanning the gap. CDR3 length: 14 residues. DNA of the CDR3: TGTGCCAGCAGTGATATACAGTACACCGGGGAGCTGTTTTTT. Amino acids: CASSDIQYTGELFF.

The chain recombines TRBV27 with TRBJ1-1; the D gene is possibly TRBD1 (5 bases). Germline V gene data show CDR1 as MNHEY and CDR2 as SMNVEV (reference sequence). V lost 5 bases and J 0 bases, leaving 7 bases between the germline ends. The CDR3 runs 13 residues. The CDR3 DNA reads TGTGCCAGCAGTGTGACAGTGAACACTGAAGCTTTCTTT. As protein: CASSVTVNTEAFF.

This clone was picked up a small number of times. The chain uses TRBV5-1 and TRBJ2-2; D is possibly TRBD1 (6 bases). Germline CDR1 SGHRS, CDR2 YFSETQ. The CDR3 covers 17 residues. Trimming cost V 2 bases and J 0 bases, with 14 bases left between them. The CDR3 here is CASSFRPQGTNTGELFF. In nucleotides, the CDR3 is TGCGCCAGCAGCTTTCGGCCACAGGGCACGAACACCGGGGAGCTGTTTTTT.

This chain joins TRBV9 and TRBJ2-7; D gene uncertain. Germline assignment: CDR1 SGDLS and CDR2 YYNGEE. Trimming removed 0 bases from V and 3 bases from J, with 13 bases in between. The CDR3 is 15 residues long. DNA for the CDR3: TGTGCCAGCAGCGTAGATCCCATTAGGAGCTACGAGCAGTACTTC. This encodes CASSVDPIRSYEQYF.

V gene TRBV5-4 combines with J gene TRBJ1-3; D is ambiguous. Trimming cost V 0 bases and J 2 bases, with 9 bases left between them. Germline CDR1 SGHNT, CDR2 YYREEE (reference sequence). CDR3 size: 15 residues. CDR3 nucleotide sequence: TGTGCCAGCAGCTTGGCTGACAATACTGGAAACACCATATATTTT. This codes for CASSLADNTGNTIYF.

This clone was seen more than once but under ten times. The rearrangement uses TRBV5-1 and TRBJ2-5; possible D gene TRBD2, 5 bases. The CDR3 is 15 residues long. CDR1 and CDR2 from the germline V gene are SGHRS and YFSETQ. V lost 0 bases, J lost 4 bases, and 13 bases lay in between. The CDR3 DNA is TGCGCCAGCAGCTTGGGATGGCGGGCCCCAGAGACCCAGTACTTC. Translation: CASSLGWRAPETQYF.

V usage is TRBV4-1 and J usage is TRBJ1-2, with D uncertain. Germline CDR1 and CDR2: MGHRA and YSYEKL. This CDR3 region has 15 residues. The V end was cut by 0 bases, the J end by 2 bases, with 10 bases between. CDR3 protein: CASSQDLETNYGYTF. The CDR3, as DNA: TGCGCCAGCAGCCAAGATCTAGAGACCAACTATGGCTACACCTTC.